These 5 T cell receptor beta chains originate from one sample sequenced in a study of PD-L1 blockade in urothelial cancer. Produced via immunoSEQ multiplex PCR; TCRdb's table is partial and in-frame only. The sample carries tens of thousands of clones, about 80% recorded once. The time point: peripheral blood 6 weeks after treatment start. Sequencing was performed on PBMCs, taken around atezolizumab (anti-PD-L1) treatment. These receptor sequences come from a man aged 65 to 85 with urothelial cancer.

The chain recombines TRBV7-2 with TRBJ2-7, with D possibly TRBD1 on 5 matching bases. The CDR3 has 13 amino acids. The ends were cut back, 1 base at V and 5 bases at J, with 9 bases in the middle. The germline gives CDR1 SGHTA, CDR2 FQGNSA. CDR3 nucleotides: TGTGCCAGCAGCTTAGGCCCGGACAACGAGCAGTACTTC. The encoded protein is CASSLGPDNEQYF.

The CDR3 DNA sequence: TGTGCCAGCAGCAGGACAGGGGGCGCATTCGGTGAAAAACTGTTTTTT. Translated, it gives CASSRTGGAFGEKLFF. This chain connects TRBV7-9 to TRBJ1-4, with 11 bases that match TRBD1. CDR1 and CDR2 from the germline V gene are SEHNR and FQNEAQ (reference sequence). This CDR3 contains 16 residues. J was trimmed by 7 bases and V by 5 bases; bases with no gene match: 9.

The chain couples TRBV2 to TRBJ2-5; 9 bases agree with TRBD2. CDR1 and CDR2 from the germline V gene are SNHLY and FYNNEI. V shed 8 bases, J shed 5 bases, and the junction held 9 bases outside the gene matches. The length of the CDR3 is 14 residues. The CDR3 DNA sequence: TGTGCCAGCTGGGGACTAGCTCAGGGGGAGACCCAGTACTTC. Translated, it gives CASWGLAQGETQYF.

CDR3 in DNA: TGTGCCAGCAGTTGGTTGGGGGCCGTGAACACTGAAGCTTTCTTT. It yields the protein CASSWLGAVNTEAFF. V is TRBV27 and J is TRBJ1-1; TRBD1 might be the D (6 bases). This CDR3 is 15 amino acids long. Per germline, CDR1 MNHEY and CDR2 SMNVEV (reference sequence). V was shortened by 4 bases and J by 0 bases, with 12 bases between the two germline ends.

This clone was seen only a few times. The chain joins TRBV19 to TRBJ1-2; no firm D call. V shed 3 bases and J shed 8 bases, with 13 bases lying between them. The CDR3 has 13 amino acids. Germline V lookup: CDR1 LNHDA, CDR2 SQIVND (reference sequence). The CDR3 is CASSMVRLYGYTF. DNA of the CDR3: TGTGCCAGTAGTATGGTGAGACTCTACGGCTACACCTTC.